This T cell receptor beta chain was sequenced for a study of blood T cell repertoires in COVID-19. Study-wide context: From the United States, Italy and Spain came samples of acute and convalescent COVID-19. Sample material is recorded as cDNA or gDNA derived from T cells, B-cell-depleted T cells, or PBMCs.

Authors' data handling: Amplified reference gene primers provided the basis for estimating nucleated cell counts. Profiling relied on immunoSEQ multiplex PCR, and the TCRdb table lists in-frame clones only, not all of them. D and trimming were read from the DNA, whereas the V and J calls and clone size are those reported in that table. This table has 70,000 to 75,000 clones, roughly 90% appearing once. Trimming took off 4 bases at V and 6 bases at J, with 12 bases between the two ends. The CDR3 is 13 residues long. CDR1 is ENHRY and CDR2 is SYGVKD in the germline V gene. The clonotype comes from a human donor in a cohort sampled during active COVID-19. Sequencing was performed on peripheral blood. V usage is TRBV10-3 and J usage is TRBJ1-2; D unresolved. The CDR3 sequence is CAISGAGSNGYTF. The CDR3 nucleotides are TGTGCCATCAGTGGAGCGGGGTCCAATGGCTACACCTTC.